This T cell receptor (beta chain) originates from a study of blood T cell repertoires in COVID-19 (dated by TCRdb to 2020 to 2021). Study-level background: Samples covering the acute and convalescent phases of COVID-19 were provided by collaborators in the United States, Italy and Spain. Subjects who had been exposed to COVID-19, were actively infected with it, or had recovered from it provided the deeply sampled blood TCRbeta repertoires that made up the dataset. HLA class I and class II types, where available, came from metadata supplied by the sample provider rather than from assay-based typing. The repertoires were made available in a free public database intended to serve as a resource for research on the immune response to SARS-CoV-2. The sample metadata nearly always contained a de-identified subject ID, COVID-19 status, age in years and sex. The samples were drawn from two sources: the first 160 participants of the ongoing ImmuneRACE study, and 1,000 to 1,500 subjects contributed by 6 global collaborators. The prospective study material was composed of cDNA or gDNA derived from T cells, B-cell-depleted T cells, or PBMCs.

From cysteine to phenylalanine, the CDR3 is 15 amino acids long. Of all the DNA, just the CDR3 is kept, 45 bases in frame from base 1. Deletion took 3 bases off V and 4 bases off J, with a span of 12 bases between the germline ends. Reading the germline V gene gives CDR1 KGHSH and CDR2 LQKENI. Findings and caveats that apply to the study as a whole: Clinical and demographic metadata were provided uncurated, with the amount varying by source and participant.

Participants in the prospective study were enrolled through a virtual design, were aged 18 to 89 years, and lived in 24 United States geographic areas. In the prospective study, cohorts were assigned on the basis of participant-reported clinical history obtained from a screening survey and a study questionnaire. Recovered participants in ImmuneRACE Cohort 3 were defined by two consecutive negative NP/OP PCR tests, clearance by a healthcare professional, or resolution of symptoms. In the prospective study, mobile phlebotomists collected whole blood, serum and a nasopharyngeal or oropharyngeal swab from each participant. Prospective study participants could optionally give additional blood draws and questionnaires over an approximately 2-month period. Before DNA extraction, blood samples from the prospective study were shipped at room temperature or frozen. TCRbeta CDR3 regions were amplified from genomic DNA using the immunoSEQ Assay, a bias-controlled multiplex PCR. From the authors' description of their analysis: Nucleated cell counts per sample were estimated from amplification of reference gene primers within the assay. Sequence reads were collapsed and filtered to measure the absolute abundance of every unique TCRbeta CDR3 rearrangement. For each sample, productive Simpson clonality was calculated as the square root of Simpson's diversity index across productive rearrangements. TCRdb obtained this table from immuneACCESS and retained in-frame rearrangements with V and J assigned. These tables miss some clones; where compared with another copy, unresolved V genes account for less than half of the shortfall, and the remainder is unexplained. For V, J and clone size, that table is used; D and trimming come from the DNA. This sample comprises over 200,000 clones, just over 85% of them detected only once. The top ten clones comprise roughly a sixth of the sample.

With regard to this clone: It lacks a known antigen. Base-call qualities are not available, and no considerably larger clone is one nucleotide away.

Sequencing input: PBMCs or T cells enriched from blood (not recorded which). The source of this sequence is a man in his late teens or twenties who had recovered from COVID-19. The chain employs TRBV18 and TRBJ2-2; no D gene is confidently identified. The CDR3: CASSPAGSRTGELFF. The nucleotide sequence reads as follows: TGTGCCAGCTCACCGGCCGGGTCGCGCACCGGGGAGCTGTTTTTT.